This T cell receptor (beta chain) was obtained from a study of T cell responses to AZD1222 COVID-19 vaccine. The germline V and J ends were trimmed by 5 bases and 4 bases, with 14 bases remaining between them. CDR1 is MNHNY and CDR2 is SVGAGI in the germline V gene (reference sequence). This CDR3 has 14 residues. Concerning this clone: Its cognate antigen is unknown.

Study results and caveats: Mostly white British, mostly female donors; authors suggested clonal diversity may be underestimated. Vaccination with two AZD1222 doses was followed by a rise in Spike-specific TCR breadth and depth. The study identified only 6 or 7 AZD1222 recipients as seropositive at baseline.

Profiled with immunoSEQ multiplex PCR; TCRdb holds only in-frame clones, not every one. The repertoire holds around 130,000 clones, with about nine tenths as singletons. This sequence joins TRBV6-6 and TRBJ1-2; D not certain. The source material was peripheral blood, sampled on day 0 of AZD1222 vaccination. The receptor's source is an adult in good health. The CDR3 nucleotides read TGTGCCAGCAGTCCCCGGTATTCTCCCTATGGCTACACCTTC. Translated, it gives CASSPRYSPYGYTF.